This T cell receptor beta chain was profiled in a study of blood T cell repertoires in COVID-19. Study details: Some COVID-19 samples were acute and others convalescent; all came from the United States, Italy and Spain. From T cells, B-cell-depleted T cells, or PBMCs came the material, which was cDNA or gDNA.

In the authors' workflow: Nucleated cell counts were estimated from reference gene primer amplification. Sequencing used immunoSEQ multiplex PCR; TCRdb keeps in-frame clones, though not all of them. V and J calls and clone size follow that table, whereas D and trimming were derived from the DNA. The table shows 110,000 to 150,000 clones, with 60% to 85% occurring only once. The CDR3 covers 15 residues. Germline V gives CDR1 DFQATT, CDR2 SNEGSKA (reference sequence). Trimming cost V 3 bases and J 0 bases; bases outside gene matches: 5. This TCR came from a woman in her fifties or sixties with acute or convalescent COVID-19. V and J are TRBV20-1 and TRBJ2-5; 9 positions match TRBD1. Sequenced: peripheral blood. CDR3: CSASGTGLYQETQYF. In DNA form, the CDR3 reads TGCAGTGCTAGTGGGACAGGGTTGTACCAAGAGACCCAGTACTTC.